Below, 9 T cell receptor beta chains from the same sample are listed, as sequenced in a study of identifying expanded T cells in peripheral blood. The protocol was immunoSEQ multiplex PCR, while the TCRdb copy is restricted to in-frame clones and leaves out a portion. This table has some 100,000 clones, 88% appearing once. The material sequenced was blood. All receptors derive from a person aged 18 to 69 in good health.

The chain combines TRBV27 with TRBJ2-7; TRBD2 is a possible D gene (6 bases). CDR3 length: 13 amino acids. Germline CDR1 MNHEY, CDR2 SMNVEV (reference sequence). Between the trimmed V and J ends, which lost 6 bases and 6 bases, there was a span of 15 bases. The CDR3, as DNA: TGTGCCAGCAGCGGGGGACCGCCCTCCGAGCAGTACTTC. Protein: CASSGGPPSEQYF.

J is TRBJ1-6 and V is TRBV7-2; the D gene is possibly TRBD1 (5 bases). Germline CDR1 is SGHTA and CDR2 is FQGNSA. V dropped 1 base and J dropped 7 bases, with 8 bases sitting between them. This CDR3 spans 14 amino acids. The CDR3 bases are TGTGCCAGCAGCTTAGAGGCAGGGAATTCACCCCTCCACTTT. Encoded protein: CASSLEAGNSPLHF.

The chain's CDR3 is CASSKFQALMNTEAFF. The CDR3 nucleotides are TGTGCCAGTAGTAAGTTCCAGGCCCTTATGAACACTGAAGCTTTCTTT. The chain combines TRBV19 with TRBJ1-1; no clear D gene. Germline CDR1 reads LNHDA; CDR2 reads SQIVND (reference sequence). The V and J ends lost 4 bases and 0 bases respectively, with 15 bases between them. The CDR3 consists of 16 residues.

The J gene is TRBJ1-1, the V gene TRBV6-5, with D hard to call. V lost 7 bases and J lost 5, with 8 bases in between. Per the germline V gene, CDR1 is MNHEY and CDR2 is SVGAGI. This CDR3 has 11 amino acids. The CDR3 sequence is CASKGNTEAFF. CDR3 in DNA: TGTGCCAGCAAAGGGAATACTGAAGCTTTCTTT.

This clone came up once. The chain joins TRBV5-4 to TRBJ1-2; the D is unclear. V lost 6 bases and J 0 bases, leaving 9 bases between the germline ends. The CDR3 totals 13 residues. Germline CDR1 and CDR2: SGHNT and YYREEE (reference sequence). Written as DNA, the CDR3 is TGTGCCAGCAAATGGGGAACTAACTATGGCTACACCTTC. It codes for CASKWGTNYGYTF.

J is TRBJ2-2 and V is TRBV7-8; D is perhaps TRBD2 (6 bases). V shed 1 base and J shed 4 bases, with 10 bases lying between them. CDR3 length equals 15 residues. Germline loops: CDR1 SGHVS, CDR2 FQNEAQ. Here the CDR3 reads CASSLGHGSTGELFF. The CDR3 DNA reads as TGTGCCAGCAGCTTAGGCCACGGGAGCACCGGGGAGCTGTTTTTT.

V is TRBV5-1 and J is TRBJ1-2, with no clear D. This CDR3 comprises 13 residues. V lost 0 bases to trimming and J lost 0 bases, with 3 bases between them. In germline, CDR1 is SGHRS, CDR2 YFSETQ. In DNA, the CDR3 is TGCGCCAGCAGCTTGGACTCTAACTATGGCTACACCTTC. Translating gives CASSLDSNYGYTF.

The chain employs TRBV29-1 and TRBJ1-2; D is unclear. Trimming cost V 2 bases and J 4 bases, with 11 bases left between them. Germline CDR1 and CDR2: SQVTM and ANQGSEA. The CDR3 is 13 residues long. The CDR3 spells CSVEHRGRYGYTF. CDR3 bases: TGCAGCGTTGAACATAGAGGGCGCTATGGCTACACCTTC.

This chain joins TRBV6-5 and TRBJ1-2; D possibly corresponds to TRBD1 (6 bases). Trimming pared 0 bases from V and 8 bases from J, leaving 19 bases between. CDR3 length: 16 residues. Germline CDR1 is MNHEY and CDR2 is SVGAGI. The CDR3 here is CASSYSGGQTNRGYTF. The DNA for the CDR3 is TGTGCCAGCAGTTACTCTGGGGGGCAGACAAATAGAGGCTACACCTTC.